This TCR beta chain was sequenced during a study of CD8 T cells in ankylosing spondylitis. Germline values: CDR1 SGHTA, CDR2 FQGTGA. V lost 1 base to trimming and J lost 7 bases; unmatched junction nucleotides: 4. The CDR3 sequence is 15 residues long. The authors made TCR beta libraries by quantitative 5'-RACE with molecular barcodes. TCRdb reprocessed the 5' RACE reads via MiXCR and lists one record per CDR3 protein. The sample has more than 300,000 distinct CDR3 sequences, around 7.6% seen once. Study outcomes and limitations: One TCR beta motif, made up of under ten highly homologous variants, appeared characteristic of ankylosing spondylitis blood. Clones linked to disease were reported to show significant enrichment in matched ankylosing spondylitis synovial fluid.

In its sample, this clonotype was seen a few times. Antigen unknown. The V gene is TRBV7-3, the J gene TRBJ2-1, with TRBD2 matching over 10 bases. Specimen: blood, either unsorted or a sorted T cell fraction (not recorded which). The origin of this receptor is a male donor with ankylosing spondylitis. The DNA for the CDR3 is TGTGCCAGCAGCTTAATACTAGCGGGAAAGAATGAGCAGTTCTTC. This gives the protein CASSLILAGKNEQFF.